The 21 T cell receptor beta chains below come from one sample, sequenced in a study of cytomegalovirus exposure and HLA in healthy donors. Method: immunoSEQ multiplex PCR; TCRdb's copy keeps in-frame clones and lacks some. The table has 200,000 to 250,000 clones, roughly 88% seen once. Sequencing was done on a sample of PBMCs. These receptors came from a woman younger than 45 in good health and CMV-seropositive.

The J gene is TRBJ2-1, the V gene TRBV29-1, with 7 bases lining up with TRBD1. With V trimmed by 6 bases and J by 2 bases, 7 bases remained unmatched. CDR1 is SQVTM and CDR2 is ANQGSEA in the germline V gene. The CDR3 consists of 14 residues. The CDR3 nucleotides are TGCAGCGTGTTCCTGGGACAGACCTACAATGAGCAGTTCTTC. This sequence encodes CSVFLGQTYNEQFF.

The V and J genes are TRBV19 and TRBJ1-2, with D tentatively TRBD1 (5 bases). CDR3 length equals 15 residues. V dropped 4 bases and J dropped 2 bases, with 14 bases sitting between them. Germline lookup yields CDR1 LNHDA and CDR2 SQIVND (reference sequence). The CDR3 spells CASSRLEDTNYGYTF. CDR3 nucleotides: TGTGCCAGTAGTAGACTGGAGGACACAAACTATGGCTACACCTTC.

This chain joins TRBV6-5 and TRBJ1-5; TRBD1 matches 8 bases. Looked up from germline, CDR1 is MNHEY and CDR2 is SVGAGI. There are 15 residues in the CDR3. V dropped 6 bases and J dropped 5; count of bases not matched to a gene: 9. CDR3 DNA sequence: TGTGCCAGCAGGCAAGGACAGGGCCACTATCAGCCCCAGCATTTT. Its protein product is CASRQGQGHYQPQHF.

This chain's CDR3 is CAWGGQGNQPQHF. CDR3 DNA sequence: TGTGCCTGGGGGGGACAGGGCAATCAGCCCCAGCATTTT. The chain recombines TRBV30 with TRBJ1-5, with 8 positions matching TRBD1. V was pared by 5 bases and J by 2 bases, with 2 bases of the junction left unmatched. Germline CDR1 GTSNPN, CDR2 SVGIG (reference sequence). The CDR3 is 13 residues long.

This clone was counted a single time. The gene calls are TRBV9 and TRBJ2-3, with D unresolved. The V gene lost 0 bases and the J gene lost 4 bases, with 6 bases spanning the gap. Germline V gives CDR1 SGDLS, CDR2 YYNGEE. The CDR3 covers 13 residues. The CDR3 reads CASSVGIADTQYF. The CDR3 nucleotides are TGTGCCAGCAGCGTAGGTATTGCAGATACGCAGTATTTT. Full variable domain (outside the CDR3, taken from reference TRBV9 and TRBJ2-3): DSGVTQTPKHLITATGQRVTLRCSPRSGDLSVYWYQQSLDQGLQFLIQYYNGEERAKGNILERFSAQQFPDLHSELNLSSLELGDSALYFCASSVGIADTQYFGPGTRLTVL.

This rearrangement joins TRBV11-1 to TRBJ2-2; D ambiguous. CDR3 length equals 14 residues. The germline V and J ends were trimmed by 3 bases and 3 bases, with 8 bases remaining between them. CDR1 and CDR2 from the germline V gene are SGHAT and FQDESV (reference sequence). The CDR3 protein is CASSFRQHTGELFF. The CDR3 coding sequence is TGTGCCAGCAGCTTTCGGCAGCACACCGGGGAGCTGTTTTTT.

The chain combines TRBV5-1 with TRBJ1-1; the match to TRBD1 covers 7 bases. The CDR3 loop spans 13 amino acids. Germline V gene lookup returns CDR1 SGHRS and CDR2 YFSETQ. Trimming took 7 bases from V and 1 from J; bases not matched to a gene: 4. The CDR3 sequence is CASGRGANTEAFF. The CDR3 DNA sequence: TGCGCCAGCGGCAGGGGGGCGAACACTGAAGCTTTCTTT.

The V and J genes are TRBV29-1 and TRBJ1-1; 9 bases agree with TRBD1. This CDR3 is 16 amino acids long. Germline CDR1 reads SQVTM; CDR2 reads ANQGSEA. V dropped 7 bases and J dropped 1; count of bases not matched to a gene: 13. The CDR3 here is CSAIRGQGQGNTEAFF. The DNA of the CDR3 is TGCAGCGCCATTAGGGGACAGGGACAAGGGAACACTGAAGCTTTCTTT.

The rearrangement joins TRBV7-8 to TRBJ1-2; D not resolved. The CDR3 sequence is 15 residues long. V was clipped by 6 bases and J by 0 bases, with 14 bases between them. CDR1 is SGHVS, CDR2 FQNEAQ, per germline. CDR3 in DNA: TGTGCCAGCAGAAGGACGAACTTCCCTAACTATGGCTACACCTTC. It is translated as CASRRTNFPNYGYTF.

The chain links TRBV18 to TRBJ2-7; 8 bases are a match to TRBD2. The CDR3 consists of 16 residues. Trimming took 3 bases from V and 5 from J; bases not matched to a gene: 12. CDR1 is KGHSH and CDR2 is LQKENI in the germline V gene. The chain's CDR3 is CASSPRGGTSLDEQYF. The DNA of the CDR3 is TGTGCCAGCTCACCCCGGGGCGGGACTAGTCTGGACGAGCAGTACTTC.

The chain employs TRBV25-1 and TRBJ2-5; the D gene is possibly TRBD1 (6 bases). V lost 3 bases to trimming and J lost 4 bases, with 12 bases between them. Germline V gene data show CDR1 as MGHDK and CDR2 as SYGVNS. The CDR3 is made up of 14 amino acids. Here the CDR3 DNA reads TGTGCCAGCAGTGATAGGACAGTACCAGAGACCCAGTACTTC. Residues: CASSDRTVPETQYF.

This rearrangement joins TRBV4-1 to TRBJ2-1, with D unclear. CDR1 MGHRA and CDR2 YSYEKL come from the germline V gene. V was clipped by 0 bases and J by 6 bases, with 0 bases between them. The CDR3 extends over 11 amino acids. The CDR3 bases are TGCGCCAGCAGCCAAGACAATGAGCAGTTCTTC. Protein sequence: CASSQDNEQFF.

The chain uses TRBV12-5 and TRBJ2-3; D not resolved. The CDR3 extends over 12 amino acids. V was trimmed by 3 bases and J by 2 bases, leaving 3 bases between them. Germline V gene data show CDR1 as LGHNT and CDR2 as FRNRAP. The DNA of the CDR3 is TGTGCTAGTGGTTTTAACACAGATACGCAGTATTTT. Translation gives CASGFNTDTQYF.

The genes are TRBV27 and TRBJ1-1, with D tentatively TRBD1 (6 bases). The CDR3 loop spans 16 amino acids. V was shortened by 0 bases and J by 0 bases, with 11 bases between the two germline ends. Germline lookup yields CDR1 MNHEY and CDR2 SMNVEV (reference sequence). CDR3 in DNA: TGTGCCAGCAGTTTATCCCGGGACACAATGAACACTGAAGCTTTCTTT. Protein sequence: CASSLSRDTMNTEAFF.

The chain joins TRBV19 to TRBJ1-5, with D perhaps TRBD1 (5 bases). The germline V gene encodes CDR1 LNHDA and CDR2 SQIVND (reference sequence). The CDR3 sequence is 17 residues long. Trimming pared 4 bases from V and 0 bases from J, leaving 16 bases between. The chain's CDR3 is CASSSLRDGYSNQPQHF. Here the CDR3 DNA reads TGTGCCAGTAGTAGCCTCCGGGACGGCTATAGCAATCAGCCCCAGCATTTT. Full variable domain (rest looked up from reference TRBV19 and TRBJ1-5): DGGITQSPKYLFRKEGQNVTLSCEQNLNHDAMYWYRQDPGQGLRLIYYSQIVNDFQKGDIAEGYSVSREKKESFPLTVTSAQKNPTAFYLCASSSLRDGYSNQPQHFGDGTRLSIL.

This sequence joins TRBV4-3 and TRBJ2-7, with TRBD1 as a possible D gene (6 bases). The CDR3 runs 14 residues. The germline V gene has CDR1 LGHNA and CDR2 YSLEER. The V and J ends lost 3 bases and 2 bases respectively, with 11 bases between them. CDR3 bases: TGCGCCAGCAGCCAGTACAGGGACGCCTACGAGCAGTACTTC. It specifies CASSQYRDAYEQYF.

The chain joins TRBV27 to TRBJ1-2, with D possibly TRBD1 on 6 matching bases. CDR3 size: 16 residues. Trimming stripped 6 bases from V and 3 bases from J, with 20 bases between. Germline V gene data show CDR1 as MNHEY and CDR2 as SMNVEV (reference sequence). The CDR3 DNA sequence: TGTGCCAGCAGCTTCACCTCGACAGGCAACCACTATGGCTACACCTTC. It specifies CASSFTSTGNHYGYTF.

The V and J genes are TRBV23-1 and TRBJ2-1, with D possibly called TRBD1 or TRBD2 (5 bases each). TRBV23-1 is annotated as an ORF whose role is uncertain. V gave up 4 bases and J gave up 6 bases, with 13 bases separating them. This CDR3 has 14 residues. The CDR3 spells CASSRTSGGNEQFF. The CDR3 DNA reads TGCGCCAGCAGTCGGACAAGCGGTGGCAATGAGCAGTTCTTC.

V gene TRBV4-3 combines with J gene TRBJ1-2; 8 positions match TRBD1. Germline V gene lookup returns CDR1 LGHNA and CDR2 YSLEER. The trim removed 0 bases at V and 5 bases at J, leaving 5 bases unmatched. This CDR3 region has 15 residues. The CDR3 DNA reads TGCGCCAGCAGCCAAGAACAGTGGACAGGGTATGGCTACACCTTC. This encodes CASSQEQWTGYGYTF.

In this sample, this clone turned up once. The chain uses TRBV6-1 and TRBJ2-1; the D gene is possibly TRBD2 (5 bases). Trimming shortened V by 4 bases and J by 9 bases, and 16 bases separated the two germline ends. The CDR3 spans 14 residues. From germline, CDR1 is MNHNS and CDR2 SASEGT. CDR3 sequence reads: CASSAKLESSEQFF. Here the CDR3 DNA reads TGTGCCAGCAGTGCCAAACTAGAATCGAGTGAGCAGTTCTTC.

The CDR3 region is CAWSGPELWPQHF. In nucleotides, the CDR3 is TGTGCCTGGAGTGGTCCAGAATTATGGCCCCAGCATTTT. The rearrangement links TRBV30 to TRBJ1-5; D uncertain. This CDR3 contains 13 residues. Germline V CDR1 and CDR2: GTSNPN, SVGIG (reference sequence). Trimming took off 1 base at V and 9 bases at J, with 13 bases between the two ends.